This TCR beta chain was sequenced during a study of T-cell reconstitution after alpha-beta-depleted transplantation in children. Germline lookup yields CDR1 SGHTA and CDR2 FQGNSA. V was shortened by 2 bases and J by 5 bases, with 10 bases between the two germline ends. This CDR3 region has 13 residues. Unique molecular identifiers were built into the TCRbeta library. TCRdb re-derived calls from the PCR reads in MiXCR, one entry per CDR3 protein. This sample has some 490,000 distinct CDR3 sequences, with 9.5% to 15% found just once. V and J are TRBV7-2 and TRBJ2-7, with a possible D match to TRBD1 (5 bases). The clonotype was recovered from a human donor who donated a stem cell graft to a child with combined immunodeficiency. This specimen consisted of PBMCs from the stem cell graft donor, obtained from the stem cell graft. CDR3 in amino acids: CASSLTVQDEQYF. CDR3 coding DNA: TGTGCCAGCAGCTTAACTGTACAGGACGAGCAGTACTTC.